Below are 20 T cell receptor beta chains sequenced from a single sample in a study of shared clonotypes between healthy human individuals. Produced via immunoSEQ multiplex PCR; TCRdb's table is partial and in-frame only. Of about 1.1 million clones listed, roughly 77% are singletons. Sequencing was carried out using memory CD4+ T cells from PBMCs. Subset meaning: CD45RA-negative fraction. The receptor source for this set is a man aged 18 to 35 in good health. Some clones in this sample may be carry-over from other donors' samples.

V usage is TRBV2 and J usage is TRBJ2-7; D is ambiguous. The germline V gene has CDR1 SNHLY and CDR2 FYNNEI. There are 13 residues in the CDR3. V shed 10 bases and J shed 2 bases, with 15 bases lying between them. CDR3 coding DNA: TGTGCCACTAATCAGGAACGAACCTACGAGCAGTACTTC. This translates into CATNQERTYEQYF.

The CDR3 region is CASSLTPEDGYTF. The CDR3 nucleotides read TGTGCCAGCAGCTTGACCCCGGAGGATGGCTACACCTTC. The chain couples TRBV5-5 to TRBJ1-2; no clear D gene. The V end lost 1 base, the J end lost 6 bases, and 10 bases lay between the germline ends. The germline V gene encodes CDR1 SGHKS and CDR2 YYEKEE (reference sequence). The CDR3 totals 13 residues.

In its sample, this clone was seen many times. The rearrangement joins TRBV2 to TRBJ2-1, with a weak D call TRBD1 (6 bases). From germline, CDR1 is SNHLY and CDR2 FYNNEI. Deletions cut 6 bases from V and 2 bases from J, with 17 bases between. The CDR3 contains 16 residues. CDR3 in amino acids: CASRGRSEGAYNEQFF. As DNA, the CDR3 is TGTGCCAGCAGGGGTCGTTCTGAGGGGGCCTACAATGAGCAGTTCTTC. Full variable domain (outside the CDR3, taken from reference TRBV2 and TRBJ2-1): EPEVTQTPSHQVTQMGQEVILRCVPISNHLYFYWYRQILGQKVEFLVSFYNNEISEKSEIFDDQFSVERPDGSNFTLKIRSTKLEDSAMYFCASRGRSEGAYNEQFFGPGTRLTVL.

The chain links TRBV6-1 to TRBJ2-5; tentatively, D is TRBD1 or TRBD2 (5 bases each). Per the germline V gene, CDR1 is MNHNS and CDR2 is SASEGT. This CDR3 region has 14 residues. Trimming took 4 bases from V and 1 from J, leaving 10 bases between them. DNA of the CDR3: TGTGCCAGCAGTGGGACCGGGACCCAAGAGACCCAGTACTTC. Residues: CASSGTGTQETQYF.

The chain employs TRBV15 and TRBJ2-1; 8 bases agree with TRBD2. Looked up from germline, CDR1 is LNHNV and CDR2 is YYDKDF (reference sequence). This CDR3 is built from 11 residues. The ends lost 8 bases at V and 9 bases at J; junction bases unmatched: 3. In DNA, the CDR3 is TGTGCCACCTGGGCGGGGGGTGAGCAGTTCTTC. It is translated as CATWAGGEQFF.

As regards this clone: Its ends do not fully match the called genes, so a read error is possible. The V call is TRBV19, the J call TRBJ2-2; unclear D gene. CDR1 is LNHDA, CDR2 SQIVND, per germline (reference sequence). The CDR3 consists of 15 residues. The DNA of the CDR3 is TGTGCCAGTAGTATTCGTTACCCGAACTCCGGGGAGCTGTTTTTT. Amino acid sequence: CASSIRYPNSGELFF.

V is TRBV6-1 and J is TRBJ2-7; 9 nucleotides match TRBD1. The CDR3 contains 14 residues. Per the germline V gene, CDR1 is MNHNS and CDR2 is SASEGT. Trimming cost V 6 bases and J 8 bases; bases outside gene matches: 11. The CDR3 here is CASSPGGTGFKQYF. For the CDR3, the DNA is TGTGCCAGCAGCCCAGGAGGGACAGGGTTCAAGCAGTACTTC.

The chain joins TRBV6-8 to TRBJ2-7; 9 bases match TRBD2. This CDR3 region has 14 residues. Trimming cost V 4 bases and J 5 bases; bases outside gene matches: 6. CDR1 MNHGY and CDR2 SAAAGT come from the germline V gene. The CDR3 is CASSSWRGGHEQYF. The CDR3 DNA follows: TGTGCCAGCAGTTCGTGGCGGGGGGGCCACGAGCAGTACTTC.

This chain uses TRBV7-2 with TRBJ1-4; D is undetermined. The germline gives CDR1 SGHTA, CDR2 FQGNSA. Trimming took 5 bases from V and 2 from J, leaving 6 bases between them. This CDR3 has 13 amino acids. The CDR3 sequence: CASSERTNEKLFF. CDR3 coding DNA: TGTGCCAGCAGCGAAAGGACTAATGAAAAACTGTTTTTT.

The rearrangement joins TRBV28 to TRBJ2-2; the D call may be TRBD1 or TRBD2 (6 bases each). CDR1 and CDR2 from the germline V gene are MDHEN and SYDVKM. V shed 11 bases and J shed 0 bases, with 16 bases lying between them. This CDR3 has 15 amino acids. In DNA form, the CDR3 reads TGTGCCGGCACGGGGGCGGGCGCGAACACCGGGGAGCTGTTTTTT. It translates to CAGTGAGANTGELFF.

The chain combines TRBV5-4 with TRBJ2-1; either TRBD1 or TRBD2 may fit D (5 bases each). Trimming cost V 4 bases and J 10 bases, with 12 bases left between them. The CDR3 is 12 residues long. CDR1 is SGHNT and CDR2 is YYREEE in the germline V gene (reference sequence). For the CDR3, the DNA is TGTGCCAGCAGCACCGGGACCCGCGAGCAGTTCTTC. It yields the protein CASSTGTREQFF.

The rearrangement uses TRBV5-6 and TRBJ2-7, with TRBD1 matching over 7 bases. Trimming removed 0 bases from V and 5 bases from J; junction bases left unmatched: 8. The CDR3 spans 15 residues. The germline gives CDR1 SGHDT, CDR2 YYEEEE. The CDR3 coding sequence is TGTGCCAGCAGCTTGGTGGGACAGACGTCGGACGAGCAGTACTTC. Residues: CASSLVGQTSDEQYF.

This clone was counted a single time. The chain combines TRBV5-1 with TRBJ2-3; 11 positions agree with TRBD2. Germline V gene data show CDR1 as SGHRS and CDR2 as YFSETQ. This CDR3 is 16 amino acids long. Unmatched junction bases numbered 9, after V lost 0 bases and J lost 9 bases. CDR3 DNA: TGCGCCAGCAGCTTGGACGGTAGCGGGAGGGCCGGGACGCAGTATTTT. Its protein product is CASSLDGSGRAGTQYF.

This clone was counted once. The genes are TRBV6-5 and TRBJ1-5; D unclear. The length of the CDR3 is 13 residues. Germline assignment: CDR1 MNHEY and CDR2 SVGAGI. The germline V and J ends were trimmed by 5 bases and 0 bases, with 5 bases remaining between them. CDR3 coding DNA: TGTGCCAGCAGTACTACTAGCAATCAGCCCCAGCATTTT. Protein product: CASSTTSNQPQHF.

The chain couples TRBV19 to TRBJ2-7; D may be TRBD1 (6 bases). This CDR3 contains 16 residues. Trimming took off 5 bases at V and 0 bases at J, with 17 bases between the two ends. CDR1 LNHDA and CDR2 SQIVND come from the germline V gene (reference sequence). The CDR3: CASSDPRTGSSYEQYF. The CDR3, as DNA: TGTGCCAGTAGTGATCCTAGAACAGGGAGCTCCTACGAGCAGTACTTC.

This clone was observed a handful of times. V and J are TRBV9 and TRBJ2-1, with D possibly TRBD1 on 6 matching bases. CDR3 size: 16 residues. Germline V gives CDR1 SGDLS, CDR2 YYNGEE. Trimming removed 4 bases from V and 7 bases from J, with 21 bases in between. The CDR3 bases are TGTGCCAGCAGCCGGGCTGGGACATTTGGGTGGAATGAGCAGTTCTTC. This translates into CASSRAGTFGWNEQFF.

This sequence joins TRBV11-2 and TRBJ2-7; D remains ambiguous. Trimming left V 5 bases short and J 5 bases short, with 19 bases between. Germline lookup yields CDR1 SGHAT and CDR2 FQNNGV. This CDR3 spans 15 amino acids. For the CDR3, the DNA is TGTGCCAGCAGCGCCAGGTTGAAGGGCCTCCACGAGCAGTACTTC. Its protein product is CASSARLKGLHEQYF.

The V and J genes are TRBV2 and TRBJ2-2; a possible D gene is TRBD2 (6 bases). The CDR3 loop spans 16 amino acids. The germline V gene encodes CDR1 SNHLY and CDR2 FYNNEI. Trimming left V 2 bases short and J 6 bases short, with 16 bases between. CDR3 bases: TGTGCCAGCAGTGAAACTAGCCCATGGGCCGCCGGGGAGCTGTTTTTT. Its translation is CASSETSPWAAGELFF.

The chain recombines TRBV5-1 with TRBJ2-2, with 8 bases that match TRBD1. This CDR3 is built from 17 residues. The V gene's germline CDR1 is SGHRS and CDR2 YFSETQ. J was trimmed by 5 bases and V by 1 base; bases with no gene match: 10. Here the CDR3 reads CASSLQGAGTDTGELFF. The DNA for the CDR3 is TGCGCCAGCAGCTTGCAGGGGGCGGGAACTGATACCGGGGAGCTGTTTTTT.

This chain connects TRBV4-3 to TRBJ2-7; TRBD1 agrees at 10 bases. Germline-derived CDR1 and CDR2 are LGHNA and YSLEER. The CDR3 covers 15 residues. V dropped 5 bases and J dropped 3; count of bases not matched to a gene: 7. CDR3 coding DNA: TGCGCCAGCAGCACACGGGACAGGGGAGGCTACGAGCAGTACTTC. This gives the protein CASSTRDRGGYEQYF.